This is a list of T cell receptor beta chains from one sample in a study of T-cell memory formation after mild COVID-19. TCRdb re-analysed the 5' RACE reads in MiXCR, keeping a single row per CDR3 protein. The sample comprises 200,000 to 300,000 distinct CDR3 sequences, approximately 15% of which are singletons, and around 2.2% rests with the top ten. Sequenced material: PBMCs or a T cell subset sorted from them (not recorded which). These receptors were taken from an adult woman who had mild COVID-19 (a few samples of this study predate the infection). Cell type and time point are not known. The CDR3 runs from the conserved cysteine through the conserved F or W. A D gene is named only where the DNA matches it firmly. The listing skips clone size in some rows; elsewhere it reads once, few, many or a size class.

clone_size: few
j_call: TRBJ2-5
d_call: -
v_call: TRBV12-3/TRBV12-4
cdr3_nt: TGTGCCAGCAGCCTATCTAGCACGGGGGAGACCCAGTACTTC
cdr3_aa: CASSLSSTGETQYF

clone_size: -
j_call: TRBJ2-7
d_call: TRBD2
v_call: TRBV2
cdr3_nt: TGTGCCAGCAGAGAGGGTAAGGGAGGGCCATCCGAGCAGTACTTC
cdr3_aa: CASREGKGGPSEQYF

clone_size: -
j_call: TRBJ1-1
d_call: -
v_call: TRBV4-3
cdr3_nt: TGCGCCAGCAGCCAAAGCTGGGTAGTCAACACTGAAGCTTTCTTT
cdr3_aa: CASSQSWVVNTEAFF

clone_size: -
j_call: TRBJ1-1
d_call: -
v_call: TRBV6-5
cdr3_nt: TGTGCCAGCAATTTGGACAGTCTCAACACTGAAGCTTTCTTT
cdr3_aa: CASNLDSLNTEAFF

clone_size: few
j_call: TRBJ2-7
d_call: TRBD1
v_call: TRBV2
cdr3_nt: TGTGCCAGCAAGCCGGGGACAGGATACCTGGAGCAGTACTTC
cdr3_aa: CASKPGTGYLEQYF

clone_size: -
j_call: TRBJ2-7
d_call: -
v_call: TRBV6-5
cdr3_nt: TGTGCCAGCAGTTACGGACTGCTGGTCTCCTACGAGCAGTACTTC
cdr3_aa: CASSYGLLVSYEQYF

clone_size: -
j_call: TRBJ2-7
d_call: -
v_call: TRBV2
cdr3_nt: TGTGCCAGCAGGGGGGCGGTTAGCTCCTACGAGCAGTACTTC
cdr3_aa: CASRGAVSSYEQYF

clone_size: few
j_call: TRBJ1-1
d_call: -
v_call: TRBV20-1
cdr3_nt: TGCAGTGCGGTCCGGGCATTAGGGATGGGAAGGGGTTTCTTT
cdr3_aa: CSAVRALGMGRGFF

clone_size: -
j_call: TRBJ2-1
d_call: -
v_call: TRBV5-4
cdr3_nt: TGTGCCAGCAGCTCCGTTAGCGATGTTGAGCAGTTCTTC
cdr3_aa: CASSSVSDVEQFF

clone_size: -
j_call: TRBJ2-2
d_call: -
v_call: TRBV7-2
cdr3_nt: TGTGCCAGCAGCTTACAGCGCCGCGGGGAGCTGTTTTTT
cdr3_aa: CASSLQRRGELFF

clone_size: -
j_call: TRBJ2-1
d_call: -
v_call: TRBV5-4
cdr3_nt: TGTGCCAGCAGCTTGAATCAACTTGGGGAGCAGTTCTTC
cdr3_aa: CASSLNQLGEQFF

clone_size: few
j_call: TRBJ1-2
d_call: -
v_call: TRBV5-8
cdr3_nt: TGTGCCAGCAGCTTGGACAGAGCTTCTTATGGCTACACCTTC
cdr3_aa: CASSLDRASYGYTF

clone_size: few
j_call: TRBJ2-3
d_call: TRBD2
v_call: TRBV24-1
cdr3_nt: TGTGCCACCGCGGGGGAAATGGGGAGAAGATACACAGATACGCAGTATTTT
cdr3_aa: CATAGEMGRRYTDTQYF

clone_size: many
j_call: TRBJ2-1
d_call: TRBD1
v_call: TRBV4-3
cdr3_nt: TGCGCCAGCAGCCCAATTCCCGGGACAGGGGGCTATGAGCAGTTCTTC
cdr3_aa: CASSPIPGTGGYEQFF

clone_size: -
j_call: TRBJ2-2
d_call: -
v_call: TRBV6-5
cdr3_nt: TGTGCCAGCAGTGGAACCTGGTCGGGGACCGGGGAGCTGTTTTTT
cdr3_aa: CASSGTWSGTGELFF

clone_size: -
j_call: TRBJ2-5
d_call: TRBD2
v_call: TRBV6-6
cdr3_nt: TGTGCCAGCAGTTACGAAGCGGGAATAAGACAGACCCAGTACTTC
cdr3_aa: CASSYEAGIRQTQYF

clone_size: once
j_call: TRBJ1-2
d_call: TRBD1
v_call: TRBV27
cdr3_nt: TGTGCCAGCAGTAAGACAGGGCATCATATTGTTGGCTACACCTTC
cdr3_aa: CASSKTGHHIVGYTF

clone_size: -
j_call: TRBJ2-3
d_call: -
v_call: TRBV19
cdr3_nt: TGTGCCAGTAGTATAGATCCCGGCACAGATACGCAGTATTTT
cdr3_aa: CASSIDPGTDTQYF

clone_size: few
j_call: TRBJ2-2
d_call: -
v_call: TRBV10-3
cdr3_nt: TGTGCCATCAGTGAGTTACAGGCCACCGGGGAGCTGTTTTTT
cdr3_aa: CAISELQATGELFF